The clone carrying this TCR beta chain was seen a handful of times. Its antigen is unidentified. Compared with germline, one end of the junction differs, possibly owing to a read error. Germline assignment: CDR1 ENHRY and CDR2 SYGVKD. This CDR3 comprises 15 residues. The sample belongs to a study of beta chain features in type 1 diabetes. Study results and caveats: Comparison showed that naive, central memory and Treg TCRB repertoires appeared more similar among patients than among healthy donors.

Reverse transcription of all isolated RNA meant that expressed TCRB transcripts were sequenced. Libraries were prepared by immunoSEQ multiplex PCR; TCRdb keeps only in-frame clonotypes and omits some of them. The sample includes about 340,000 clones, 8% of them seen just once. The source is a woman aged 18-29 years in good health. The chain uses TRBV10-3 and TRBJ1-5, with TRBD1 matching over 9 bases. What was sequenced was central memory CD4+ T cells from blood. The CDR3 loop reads CASSPRQGDRQPQHF. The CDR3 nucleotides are TGTGCCAGCAGTCCTAGACAGGGGGATCGTCAGCCCCAGCATTTT.